This T cell receptor beta chain was identified during a study of cytomegalovirus exposure and HLA in healthy donors. Study observations and caveats: TCR beta V segments were, for the most part, productive about 90% or about 30% of the time in an earlier analysis.

Researchers ran the PCR with 60 Vbeta and 13 Jbeta primers. Profiling relied on immunoSEQ multiplex PCR, and the TCRdb table lists in-frame clones only, not all of them. The table lists 120,000 to 150,000 clones, 76% of them singletons. The J segment lost 5 bases and the V segment lost 1 base, leaving 5 bases of the junction unmatched. The CDR3 totals 16 residues. CDR1 is LGHNA and CDR2 is YNFKEQ in the germline V gene. This clone was detected a few times. Its matching antigen is unknown. The J gene is TRBJ2-2, the V gene TRBV4-2, with 9 bases aligning to TRBD1. What was sequenced was PBMCs. The clonotype was recovered from a man aged 18 to 35 in good health and CMV-seronegative. The CDR3, as DNA: TGTGCCAGCAGCCAAGCGACAGGGGGTAGTACCGGGGAGCTGTTTTTT. Translating it yields CASSQATGGSTGELFF.